This TCR beta chain was retrieved from a study of identical twins. This clonotype was found once. MiXCR, applied by TCRdb to the 5' RACE reads, yields one record per CDR3 protein. Among about 720,000 distinct CDR3 sequences, over 8.5% were seen once, and the ten largest hold roughly 0.9%. This CDR3 is built from 15 residues. With V trimmed by 0 bases and J by 10 bases, 12 bases remained unmatched. Germline CDR1 DFQATT, CDR2 SNEGSKA (reference sequence). The data also belong to a second study, concerning yellow fever vaccine responses in identical twins.

This chain joins TRBV20-1 and TRBJ2-3; 8 bases align to TRBD2. The source material was PBMCs. This TCR came from a woman aged 18-29 years in good health. DNA for the CDR3: TGCAGTGCTAGAGATGGCGCGGGGGGAGAAGTGGCGCAGTATTTT. Its translation is CSARDGAGGEVAQYF.